Listed below are T cell receptor beta chains from one sample, sequenced in a study of immune characterization of retroperitoneal liposarcoma. From the PCR reads, TCRdb called clonotypes with MiXCR, one entry per CDR3 protein. This sample has around 4,600 distinct CDR3 sequences; around 32% occur once, and the top ten carry about 30%. The sequenced sample was tumor tissue. The receptors originated from a female donor with retroperitoneal liposarcoma. Each CDR3 is given with its conserved first and last residue. Each record gives: clone size, V gene, CDR3 protein. Only some rows state a clone size, as once, few, many or a class for expanded clones.

size: many; V: TRBV27; CDR3: CASSPRTGAQETQYF
size: once; V: TRBV6-1; CDR3: CASSEEVGGDGTQYF
size: few; V: TRBV12-5; CDR3: CASGQRQGPHSTEAFF
size: NA; V: TRBV29-1; CDR3: CSGMGLVTEETQYF
size: NA; V: TRBV20-1; CDR3: CSAQVEEETQYF
size: hyperexpanded; V: TRBV6-1; CDR3: CASSESTGVGYEQYF
size: large; V: TRBV12-3/TRBV12-4; CDR3: CASSFSGDRGNQPQHF
size: medium-sized; V: TRBV6-6; CDR3: CASSTSRIANTGELFF
size: few; V: TRBV23-1; CDR3: CASSEPGQKYEQYF
size: NA; V: TRBV6-8; CDR3: CASSDLRVAGVEQLF
size: few; V: TRBV7-2; CDR3: CASSLAGYNEQYF
size: once; V: TRBV28; CDR3: CAGRTSGTYEQYF
size: many; V: TRBV6-1; CDR3: CASSEQGLNTGELFF
size: NA; V: TRBV7-4; CDR3: CASSLVGDTTNEKLFF
size: few; V: TRBV7-6; CDR3: CASSLTGSATEAFF
size: large; V: TRBV5-3; CDR3: CARSSIHSGRAYPNTGELFF
size: NA; V: TRBV7-2; CDR3: CASSHGVAGGRRNEQFF
size: many; V: TRBV7-2; CDR3: CASSLAPSGTEQYF
size: many; V: TRBV7-6; CDR3: CASSNRLQGQGEKLFF
size: many; V: TRBV12-3/TRBV12-4; CDR3: CASSRMGDTQYF
size: many; V: TRBV7-2; CDR3: CASSLTSVTYEQYF
size: few; V: TRBV6-1; CDR3: CASSEFPPGQGYNEQYF
size: medium-sized; V: TRBV6-6; CDR3: CASSYSTGPWGTEAFF
size: few; V: TRBV24-1; CDR3: CAGDRGKSNQPQHF
size: many; V: TRBV11-3; CDR3: CASSHRTGGGEQFF
size: many; V: TRBV7-9; CDR3: CASSSDRSADTQYF
size: many; V: TRBV7-2; CDR3: CASSSYNEQYF
size: NA; V: TRBV5-1; CDR3: CASRLGGEETQYF
size: NA; V: TRBV7-2; CDR3: CASSLLAGVDTQYF
size: many; V: TRBV6-1; CDR3: CASSPHLLYEQYF
size: few; V: TRBV12-3/TRBV12-4; CDR3: CASSPRTVSNQPQHF
size: once; V: TRBV7-6; CDR3: CASSPFRGPARGGTQYF
size: NA; V: TRBV5-4; CDR3: CASSPGTGAYEQYF
size: many; V: TRBV7-6; CDR3: CASSLRAGGDTGELFF